Included here is one TCR beta chain sequence, with context. The antigen is not known. This sample stems from a study of CD8+CD57+ T cells in acquired aplastic anemia. Study-wide context: DNA recovered from sorted CD4+ and CD8+ cells had a mean of approximately 3 ug. Study-wide results and caveats: Sharing between patients and controls was observed for twenty-nine CD8+ CDR3 sequences.

Using genomic DNA as the template, TCR beta VDJ and CDR3 profiling was carried out. TCRdb re-called the reads with MiXCR, one entry per CDR3 protein. The data show 400,000 to 500,000 distinct CDR3 sequences, roughly 64% seen once. Per germline, CDR1 DFQATT and CDR2 SNEGSKA (reference sequence). Trimming shortened V by 1 base and J by 1 base, and 22 bases separated the two germline ends. This CDR3 contains 18 residues. Sequenced material: sorted CD4+, CD8+, or CD8+CD57+ T cells (not recorded which) from PBMCs. The TCR comes from a human donor in good health, serving as a control. V and J are TRBV20-1 and TRBJ2-5, with D tentatively TRBD1 (6 bases). The CDR3: CSARGGRQDGLLQETQYF. CDR3 nucleotide sequence: TGCAGTGCTAGAGGGGGGCGACAAGACGGCCTCCTCCAAGAGACCCAGTACTTC.